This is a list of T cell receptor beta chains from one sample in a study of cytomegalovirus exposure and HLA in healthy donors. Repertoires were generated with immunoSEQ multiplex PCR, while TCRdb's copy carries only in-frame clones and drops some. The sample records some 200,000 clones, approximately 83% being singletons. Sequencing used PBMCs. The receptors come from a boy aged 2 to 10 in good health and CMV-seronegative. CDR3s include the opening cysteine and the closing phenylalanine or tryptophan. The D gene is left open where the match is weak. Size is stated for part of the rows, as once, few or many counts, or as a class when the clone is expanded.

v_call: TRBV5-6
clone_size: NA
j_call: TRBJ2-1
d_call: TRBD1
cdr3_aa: CASSLPGTGGKNEQFF
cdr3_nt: TGTGCCAGCAGCCTTCCCGGGACAGGGGGCAAGAATGAGCAGTTCTTC

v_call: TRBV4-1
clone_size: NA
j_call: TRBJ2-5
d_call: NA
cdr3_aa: CASSQGEDRLETQYF
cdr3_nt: TGCGCCAGCAGCCAAGGGGAGGACAGGCTTGAGACCCAGTACTTC

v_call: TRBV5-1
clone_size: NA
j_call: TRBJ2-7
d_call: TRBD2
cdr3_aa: CASSEAGGPYEQYF
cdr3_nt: TGCGCCAGCAGCGAAGCGGGAGGGCCATACGAGCAGTACTTC

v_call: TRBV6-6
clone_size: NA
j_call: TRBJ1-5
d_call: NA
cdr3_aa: CASRYDGGRQPQHF
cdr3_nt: TGTGCCAGCAGATACGACGGGGGACGGCAGCCCCAGCATTTT

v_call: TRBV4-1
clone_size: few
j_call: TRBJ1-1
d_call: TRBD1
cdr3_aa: CASTDRDTEAFF
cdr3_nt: TGCGCCAGCACCGACAGGGACACTGAAGCTTTCTTT

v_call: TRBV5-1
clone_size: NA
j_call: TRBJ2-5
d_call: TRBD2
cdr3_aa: CASSLVSSGGATETQYF
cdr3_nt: TGCGCCAGCAGCTTGGTTTCTAGCGGGGGGGCCACAGAGACCCAGTACTTC

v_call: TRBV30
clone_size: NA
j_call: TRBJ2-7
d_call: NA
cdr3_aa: CAWSSTWGDYEQYF
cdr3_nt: TGTGCCTGGAGTTCAACTTGGGGGGACTACGAGCAGTACTTC

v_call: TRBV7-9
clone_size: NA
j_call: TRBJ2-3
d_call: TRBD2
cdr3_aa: CASSSGLARIDTQYF
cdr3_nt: TGTGCCAGCAGCTCTGGACTAGCAAGGATAGATACGCAGTATTTT

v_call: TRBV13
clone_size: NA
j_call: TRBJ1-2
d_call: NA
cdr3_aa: CASSLLDTYGYTF
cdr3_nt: TGTGCCAGCAGCTTACTGGACACCTATGGCTACACCTTC

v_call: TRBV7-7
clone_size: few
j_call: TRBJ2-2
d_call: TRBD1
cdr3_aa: CASSLTGTGGELFF
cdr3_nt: TGTGCTAGCAGCTTGACAGGGACCGGCGGGGAGCTGTTTTTT

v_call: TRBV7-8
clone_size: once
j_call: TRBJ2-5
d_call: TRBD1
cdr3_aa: CASSLDRGSETQYF
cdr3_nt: TGTGCCAGCAGCCTAGACAGGGGTTCAGAGACCCAGTACTTC

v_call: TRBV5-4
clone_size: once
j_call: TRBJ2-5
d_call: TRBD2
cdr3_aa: CASSLRTSGTQETQYF
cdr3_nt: TGTGCCAGCAGCTTACGGACTAGCGGGACCCAAGAGACCCAGTACTTC

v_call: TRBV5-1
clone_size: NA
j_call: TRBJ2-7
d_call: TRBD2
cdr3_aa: CASSDSGRAWEQYF
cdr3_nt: TGCGCCAGCTCTGATAGCGGGAGGGCCTGGGAGCAGTACTTC

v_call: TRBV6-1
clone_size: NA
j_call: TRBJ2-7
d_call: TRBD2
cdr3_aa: CASSEGDYREQYF
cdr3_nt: TGTGCCAGCAGTGAGGGGGACTACCGCGAGCAGTACTTC

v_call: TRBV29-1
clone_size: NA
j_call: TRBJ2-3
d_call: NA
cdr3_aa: CSVVKGFTDTQYF
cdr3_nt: TGCAGCGTTGTCAAGGGGTTCACAGATACGCAGTATTTT

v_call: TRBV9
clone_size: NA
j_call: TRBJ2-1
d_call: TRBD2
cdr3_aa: CASSVGTSGVREQFF
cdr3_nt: TGTGCCAGCAGCGTAGGGACTAGCGGGGTTCGTGAGCAGTTCTTC

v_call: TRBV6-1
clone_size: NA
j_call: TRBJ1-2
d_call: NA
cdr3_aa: CASSLDSYYGYTF
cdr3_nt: TGTGCCAGCAGCCTCGACAGCTACTATGGCTACACCTTC

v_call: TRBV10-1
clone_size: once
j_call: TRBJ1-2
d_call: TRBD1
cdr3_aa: CASSESLGQANFYGYTF
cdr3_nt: TGCGCCAGCAGTGAGTCGCTGGGACAGGCAAATTTCTATGGCTACACCTTC

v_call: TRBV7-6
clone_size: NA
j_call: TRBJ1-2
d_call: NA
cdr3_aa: CASSGGVAYGYTF
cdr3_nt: TGTGCCAGCAGCGGGGGGGTCGCCTATGGCTACACCTTC

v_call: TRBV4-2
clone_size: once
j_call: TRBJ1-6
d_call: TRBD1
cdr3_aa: CASSQDGTGGDSPLHF
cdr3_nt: TGTGCCAGCAGCCAAGACGGCACAGGGGGCGACTCACCCCTCCACTTT

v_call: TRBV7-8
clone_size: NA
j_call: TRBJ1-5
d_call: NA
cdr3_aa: CASSLADSSNQPQHF
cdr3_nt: TGTGCCAGCAGCTTAGCGGACAGTAGCAATCAGCCCCAGCATTTT

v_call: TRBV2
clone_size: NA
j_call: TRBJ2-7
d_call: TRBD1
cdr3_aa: CASIPPRDRDHEQYF
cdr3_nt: TGTGCCAGCATCCCCCCTCGGGACAGGGACCACGAGCAGTACTTC

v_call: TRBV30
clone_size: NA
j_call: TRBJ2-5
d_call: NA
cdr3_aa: CAWSVLAGETQYF
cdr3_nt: TGTGCCTGGAGTGTCCTGGCCGGGGAGACCCAGTACTTC

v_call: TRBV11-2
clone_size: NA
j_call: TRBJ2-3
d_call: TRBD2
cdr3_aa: CASSLELAGGTDTQYF
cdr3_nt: TGTGCCAGCAGCTTAGAACTGGCGGGGGGCACAGATACGCAGTATTTT

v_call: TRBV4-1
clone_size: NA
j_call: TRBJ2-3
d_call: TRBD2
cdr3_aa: CASSQGPSGSSTDTQYF
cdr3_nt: TGCGCCAGCAGCCAAGGGCCTAGCGGATCTAGCACAGATACGCAGTATTTT

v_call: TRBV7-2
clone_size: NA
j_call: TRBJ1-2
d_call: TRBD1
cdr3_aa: CASSEGTGESYGYTF
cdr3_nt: TGTGCCAGCAGCGAGGGGACAGGGGAGTCCTATGGCTACACCTTC

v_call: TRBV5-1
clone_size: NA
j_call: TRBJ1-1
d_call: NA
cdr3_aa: CASSLEGKTEAFF
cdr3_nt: TGCGCCAGCAGCCTGGAGGGGAAAACTGAAGCTTTCTTT

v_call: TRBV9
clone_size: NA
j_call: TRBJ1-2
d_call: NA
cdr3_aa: CASRGDFYGYTF
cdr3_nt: TGTGCCAGCAGAGGGGACTTCTATGGCTACACCTTC

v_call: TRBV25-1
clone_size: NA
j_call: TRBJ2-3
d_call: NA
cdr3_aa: CASSVQSADTQYF
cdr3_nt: TGTGCCAGCAGTGTTCAGTCTGCAGATACGCAGTATTTT

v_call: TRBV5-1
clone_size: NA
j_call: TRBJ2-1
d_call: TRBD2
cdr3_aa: CASSTPSGGIRGEQFF
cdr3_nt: TGCGCCAGCAGCACACCTAGCGGGGGGATTCGTGGTGAGCAGTTCTTC

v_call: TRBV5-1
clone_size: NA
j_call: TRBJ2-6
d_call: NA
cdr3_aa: CASSLTGPSGANVLTF
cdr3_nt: TGCGCCAGCAGCCTTACAGGGCCCTCTGGGGCCAACGTCCTGACTTTC

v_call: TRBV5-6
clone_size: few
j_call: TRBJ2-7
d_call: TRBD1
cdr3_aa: CASSFGQGRQYF
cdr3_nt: TGTGCCAGCAGCTTTGGACAGGGGCGACAGTACTTC

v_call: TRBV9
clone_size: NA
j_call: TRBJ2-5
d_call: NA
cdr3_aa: CASSVAVVQETQYF
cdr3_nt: TGTGCCAGCAGCGTAGCGGTGGTACAAGAGACCCAGTACTTC

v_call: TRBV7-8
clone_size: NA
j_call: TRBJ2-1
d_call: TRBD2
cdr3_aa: CASSLASGFSNEQFF
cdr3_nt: TGTGCCAGCAGCTTAGCTAGCGGGTTCTCAAATGAGCAGTTCTTC

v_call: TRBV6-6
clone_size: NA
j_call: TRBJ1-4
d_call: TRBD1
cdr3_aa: CASSPGQGITNEKLFF
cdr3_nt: TGTGCCAGCAGTCCCGGACAGGGTATAACTAATGAAAAACTGTTTTTT

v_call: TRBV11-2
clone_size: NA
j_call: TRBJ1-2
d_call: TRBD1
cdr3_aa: CASSFRGYGDGYTF
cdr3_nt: TGTGCCAGCAGCTTCAGGGGGTACGGGGATGGCTACACCTTC

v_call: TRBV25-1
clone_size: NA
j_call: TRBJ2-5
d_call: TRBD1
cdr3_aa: CASSDPGQGGEETQYF
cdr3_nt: TGTGCCAGCAGTGACCCGGGACAGGGGGGTGAAGAGACCCAGTACTTC

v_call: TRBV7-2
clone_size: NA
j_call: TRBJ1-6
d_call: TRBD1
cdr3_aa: CASSQTGFRAPLHF
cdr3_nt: TGTGCCAGCAGCCAGACAGGGTTTAGAGCACCCCTCCACTTT

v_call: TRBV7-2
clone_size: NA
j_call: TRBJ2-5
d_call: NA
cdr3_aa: CASSLTRGGETQYF
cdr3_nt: TGTGCCAGCAGCTTAACCAGGGGAGGGGAGACCCAGTACTTC

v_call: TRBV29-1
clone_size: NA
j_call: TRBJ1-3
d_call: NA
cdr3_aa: CSVEDPGGSGNTIYF
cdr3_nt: TGCAGCGTTGAAGATCCGGGGGGATCTGGAAACACCATATATTTT

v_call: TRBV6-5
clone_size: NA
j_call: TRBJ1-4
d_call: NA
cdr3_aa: CASSYRAAIFGEKLFF
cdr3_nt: TGTGCCAGCAGTTACCGAGCGGCTATATTCGGTGAAAAACTGTTTTTT

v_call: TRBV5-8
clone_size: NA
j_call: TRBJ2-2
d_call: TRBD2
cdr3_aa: CASSLGRTSGVDGELFF
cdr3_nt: TGTGCCAGCAGCTTGGGAAGGACTAGCGGGGTTGACGGGGAGCTGTTTTTT

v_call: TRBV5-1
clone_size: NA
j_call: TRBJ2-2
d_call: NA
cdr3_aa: CASSLGLNTGELFF
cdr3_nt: TGCGCCAGCAGCCTCGGACTTAACACCGGGGAGCTGTTTTTT

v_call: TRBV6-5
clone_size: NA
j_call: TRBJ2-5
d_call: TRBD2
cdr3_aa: CASSYTSGLETQYF
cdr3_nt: TGTGCCAGCAGTTACACTAGCGGCCTAGAGACCCAGTACTTC

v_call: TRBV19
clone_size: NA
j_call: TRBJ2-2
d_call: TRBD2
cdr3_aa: CASNPLAGMVGELFF
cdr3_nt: TGTGCCAGTAATCCTCTAGCGGGAATGGTGGGGGAGCTGTTTTTT

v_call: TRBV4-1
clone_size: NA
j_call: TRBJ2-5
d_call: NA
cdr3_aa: CASSQGAGWETQYF
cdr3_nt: TGCGCCAGCAGCCAAGGAGCGGGTTGGGAGACCCAGTACTTC

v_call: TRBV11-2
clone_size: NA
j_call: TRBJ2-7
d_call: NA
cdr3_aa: CASSLPQSGRPTYEQYF
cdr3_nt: TGTGCCAGCAGCTTACCCCAGTCAGGTCGGCCTACCTACGAGCAGTACTTC

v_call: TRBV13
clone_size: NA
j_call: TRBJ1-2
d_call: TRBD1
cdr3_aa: CASSLLAGGSYGYTF
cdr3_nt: TGTGCCAGCAGCTTATTGGCAGGGGGCAGCTATGGCTACACCTTC

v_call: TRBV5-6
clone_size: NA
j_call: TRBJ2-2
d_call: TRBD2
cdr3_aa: CASTGRGLAGARGTGELFF
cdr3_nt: TGTGCCAGCACCGGTCGGGGACTAGCGGGGGCCCGGGGGACCGGGGAGCTGTTTTTT

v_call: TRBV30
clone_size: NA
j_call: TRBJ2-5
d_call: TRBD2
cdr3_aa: CAWSVRRVWVAGGTQGETQYF
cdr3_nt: TGTGCCTGGAGTGTACGGCGTGTATGGGTGGCGGGAGGGACTCAGGGGGAGACCCAGTACTTC

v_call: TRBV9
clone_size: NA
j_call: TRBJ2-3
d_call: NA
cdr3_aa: CASSVSGTEGTHIYTDTQYF
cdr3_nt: TGTGCCAGCAGCGTGTCGGGCACAGAGGGCACCCACATATACACAGATACGCAGTATTTT

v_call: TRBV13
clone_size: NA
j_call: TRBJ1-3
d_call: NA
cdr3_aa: CASSPDRFSGNTIYF
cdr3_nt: TGTGCCAGCAGCCCCGACAGATTCTCTGGAAACACCATATATTTT

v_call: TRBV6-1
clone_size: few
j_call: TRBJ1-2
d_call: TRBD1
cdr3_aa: CASSEERTGPYGYTF
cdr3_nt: TGTGCCAGCAGTGAAGAAAGGACAGGCCCCTATGGCTACACCTTC

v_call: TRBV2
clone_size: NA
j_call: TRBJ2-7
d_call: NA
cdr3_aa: CASSDFVYEQYF
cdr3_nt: TGTGCCAGCAGTGATTTCGTCTACGAGCAGTACTTC

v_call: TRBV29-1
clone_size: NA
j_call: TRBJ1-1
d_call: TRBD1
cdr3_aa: CSVDRGGWNTEAFF
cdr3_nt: TGCAGCGTGGACAGGGGTGGGTGGAACACTGAAGCTTTCTTT